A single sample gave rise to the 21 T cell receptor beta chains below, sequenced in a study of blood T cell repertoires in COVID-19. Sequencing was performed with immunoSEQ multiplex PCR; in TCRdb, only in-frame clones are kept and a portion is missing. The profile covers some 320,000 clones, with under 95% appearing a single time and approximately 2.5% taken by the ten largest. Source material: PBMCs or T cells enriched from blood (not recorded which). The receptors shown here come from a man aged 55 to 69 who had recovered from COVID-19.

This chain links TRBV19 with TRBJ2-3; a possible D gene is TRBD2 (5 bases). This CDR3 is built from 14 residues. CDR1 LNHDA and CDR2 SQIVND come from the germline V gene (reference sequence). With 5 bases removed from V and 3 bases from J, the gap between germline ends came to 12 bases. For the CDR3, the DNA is TGTGCCAGTAGTGTGTCAGGCGGGACAGATACGCAGTATTTT. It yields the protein CASSVSGGTDTQYF.

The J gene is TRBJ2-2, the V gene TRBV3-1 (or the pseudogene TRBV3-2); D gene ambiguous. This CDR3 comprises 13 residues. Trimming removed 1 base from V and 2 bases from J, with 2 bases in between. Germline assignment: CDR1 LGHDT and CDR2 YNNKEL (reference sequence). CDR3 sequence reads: CASSQANTGELFF. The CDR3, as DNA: TGTGCCAGCAGCCAAGCAAACACCGGGGAGCTGTTTTTT.

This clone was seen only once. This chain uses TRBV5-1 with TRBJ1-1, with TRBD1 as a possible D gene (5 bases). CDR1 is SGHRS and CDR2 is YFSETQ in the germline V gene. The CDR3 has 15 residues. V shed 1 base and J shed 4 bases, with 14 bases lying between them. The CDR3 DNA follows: TGCGCCAGCAGCTTGATCCAGGGCCGATCCACTGAAGCTTTCTTT. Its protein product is CASSLIQGRSTEAFF.

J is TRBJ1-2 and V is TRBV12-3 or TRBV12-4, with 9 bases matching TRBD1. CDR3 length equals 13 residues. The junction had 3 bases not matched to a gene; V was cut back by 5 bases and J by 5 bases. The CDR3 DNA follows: TGTGCCAGCAGTGGGACAGGGAGGTATGGCTACACCTTC. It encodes CASSGTGRYGYTF.

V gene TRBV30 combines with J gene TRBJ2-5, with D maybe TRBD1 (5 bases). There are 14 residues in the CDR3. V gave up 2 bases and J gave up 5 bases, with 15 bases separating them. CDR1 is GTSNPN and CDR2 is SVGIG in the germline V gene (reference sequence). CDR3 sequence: CAWSTGPGRETQYF. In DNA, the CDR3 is TGTGCCTGGAGTACCGGCCCAGGGCGGGAGACCCAGTACTTC.

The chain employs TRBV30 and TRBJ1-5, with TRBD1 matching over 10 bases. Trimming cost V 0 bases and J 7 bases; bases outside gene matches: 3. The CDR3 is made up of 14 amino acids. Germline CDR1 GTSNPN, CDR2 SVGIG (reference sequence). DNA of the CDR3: TGTGCCTGGAGTGTGGGGACAGGGGCCCAGCCCCAGCATTTT. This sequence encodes CAWSVGTGAQPQHF.

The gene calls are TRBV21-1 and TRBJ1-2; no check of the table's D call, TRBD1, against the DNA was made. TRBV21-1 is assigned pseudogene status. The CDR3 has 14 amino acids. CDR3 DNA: TGTGCCAGCAGCAAGACAAGATTTAACTATGGCTACACCTTC. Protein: CASSKTRFNYGYTF.

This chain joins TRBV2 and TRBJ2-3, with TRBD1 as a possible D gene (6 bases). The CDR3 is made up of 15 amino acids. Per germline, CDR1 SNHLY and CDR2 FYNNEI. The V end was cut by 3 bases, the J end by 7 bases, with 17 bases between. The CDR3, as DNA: TGTGCCAGCAGTGATCAGAACTTGAGGGGGAATACGCAGTATTTT. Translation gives CASSDQNLRGNTQYF.

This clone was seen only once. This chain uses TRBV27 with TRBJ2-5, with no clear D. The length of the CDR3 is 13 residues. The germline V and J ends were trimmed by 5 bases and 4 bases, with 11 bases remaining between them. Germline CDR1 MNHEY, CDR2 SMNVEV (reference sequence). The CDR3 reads CASSPLIAETQYF. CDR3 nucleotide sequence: TGTGCCAGCAGTCCCCTGATAGCAGAGACCCAGTACTTC.

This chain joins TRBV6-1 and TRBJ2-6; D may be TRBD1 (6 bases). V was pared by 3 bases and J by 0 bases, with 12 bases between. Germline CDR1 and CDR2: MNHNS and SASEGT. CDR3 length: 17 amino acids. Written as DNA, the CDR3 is TGTGCCAGCAGTGAGGGCAGGGGCAGCTCTGGGGCCAACGTCCTGACTTTC. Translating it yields CASSEGRGSSGANVLTF.

CDR3 protein: CASSSLIQGTGELFF. CDR3 nucleotides: TGTGCCAGTAGTAGCCTTATACAGGGGACCGGGGAGCTGTTTTTT. The rearrangement uses TRBV19 and TRBJ2-2; 7 bases fit TRBD1. Germline CDR1 LNHDA, CDR2 SQIVND (reference sequence). CDR3 length: 15 residues. After removal of 4 bases from V and 5 bases from J, the junction contained 7 bases not matched to a gene.

The CDR3 loop reads CASSLWRGDNNEQFF. In DNA form, the CDR3 reads TGTGCCAGCAGCTTATGGCGGGGGGATAACAATGAGCAGTTCTTC. The chain recombines TRBV7-8 with TRBJ2-1, with 8 bases that match TRBD2. Germline CDR1 and CDR2: SGHVS and FQNEAQ. The CDR3 runs to 15 residues. Losses at the gene ends were 2 bases for V and 5 bases for J; bases not matched to a gene: 5.

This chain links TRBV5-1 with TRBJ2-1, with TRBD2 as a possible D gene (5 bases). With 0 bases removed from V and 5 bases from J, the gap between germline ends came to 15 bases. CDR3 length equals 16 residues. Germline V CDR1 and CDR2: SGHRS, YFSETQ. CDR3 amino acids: CASSLGLTIDNNEQFF. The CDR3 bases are TGCGCCAGCAGCTTGGGCCTGACTATAGATAACAATGAGCAGTTCTTC.

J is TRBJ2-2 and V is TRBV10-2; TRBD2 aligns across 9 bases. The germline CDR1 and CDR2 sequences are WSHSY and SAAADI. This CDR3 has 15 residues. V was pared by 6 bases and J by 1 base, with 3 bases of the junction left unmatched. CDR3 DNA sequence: TGCGCCAGCAGATTGACTAGCGGGAACACCGGGGAGCTGTTTTTT. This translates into CASRLTSGNTGELFF.

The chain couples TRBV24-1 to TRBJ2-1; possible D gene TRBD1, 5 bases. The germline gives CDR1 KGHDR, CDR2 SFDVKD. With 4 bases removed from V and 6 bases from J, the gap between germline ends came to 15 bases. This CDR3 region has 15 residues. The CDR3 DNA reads TGTGCCACCAGTGAAGGGAAGGGGTGGACCAATGAGCAGTTCTTC. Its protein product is CATSEGKGWTNEQFF.

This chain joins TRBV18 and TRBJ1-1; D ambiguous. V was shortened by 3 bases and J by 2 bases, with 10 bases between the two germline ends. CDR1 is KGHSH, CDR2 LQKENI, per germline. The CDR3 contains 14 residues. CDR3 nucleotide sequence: TGTGCCAGCTCACCCGGTGCCGGTAACACTGAAGCTTTCTTT. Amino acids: CASSPGAGNTEAFF.

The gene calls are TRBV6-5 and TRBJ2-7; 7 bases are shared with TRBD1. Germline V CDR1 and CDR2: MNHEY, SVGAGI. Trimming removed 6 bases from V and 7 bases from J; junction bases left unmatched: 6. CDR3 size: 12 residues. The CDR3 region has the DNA TGTGCCAGCAGAGGACAGGTTAAGGAGCAGTACTTC. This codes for CASRGQVKEQYF.

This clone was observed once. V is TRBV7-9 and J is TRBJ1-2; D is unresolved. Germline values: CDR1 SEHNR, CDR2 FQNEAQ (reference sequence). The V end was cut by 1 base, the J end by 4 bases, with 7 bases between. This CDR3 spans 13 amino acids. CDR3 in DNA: TGTGCCAGCAGCTTAGAAATACTCTATGGCTACACCTTC. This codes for CASSLEILYGYTF.

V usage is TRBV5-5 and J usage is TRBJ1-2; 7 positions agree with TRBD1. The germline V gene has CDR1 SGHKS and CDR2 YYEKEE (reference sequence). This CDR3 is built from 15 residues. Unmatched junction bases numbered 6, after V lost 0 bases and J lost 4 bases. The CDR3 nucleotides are TGTGCCAGCAGCTTGGCAGGACAGGTCGCCTATGGCTACACCTTC. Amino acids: CASSLAGQVAYGYTF.

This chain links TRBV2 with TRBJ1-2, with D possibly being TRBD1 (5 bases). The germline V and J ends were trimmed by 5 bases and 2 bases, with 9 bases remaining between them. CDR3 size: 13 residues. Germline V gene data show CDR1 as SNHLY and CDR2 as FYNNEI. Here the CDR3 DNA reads TGTGCCAGCAGTCCGGACAAAAACTATGGCTACACCTTC. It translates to CASSPDKNYGYTF.

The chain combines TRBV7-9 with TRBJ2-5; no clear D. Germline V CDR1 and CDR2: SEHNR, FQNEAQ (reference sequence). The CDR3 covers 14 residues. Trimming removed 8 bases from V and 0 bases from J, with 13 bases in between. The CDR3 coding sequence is TGTGCCAGCGTTGACACTCTGTACCAAGAGACCCAGTACTTC. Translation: CASVDTLYQETQYF.